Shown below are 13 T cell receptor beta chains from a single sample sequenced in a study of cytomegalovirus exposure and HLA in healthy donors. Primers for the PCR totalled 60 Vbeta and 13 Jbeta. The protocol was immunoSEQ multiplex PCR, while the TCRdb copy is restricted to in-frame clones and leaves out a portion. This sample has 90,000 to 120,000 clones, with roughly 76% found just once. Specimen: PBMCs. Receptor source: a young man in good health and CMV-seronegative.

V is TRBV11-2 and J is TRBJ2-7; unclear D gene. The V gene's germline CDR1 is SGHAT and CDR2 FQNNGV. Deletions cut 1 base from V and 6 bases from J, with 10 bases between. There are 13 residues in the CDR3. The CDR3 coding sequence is TGTGCCAGCAGCTTAGGCTCAGGTTTCGAGCAGTACTTC. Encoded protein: CASSLGSGFEQYF. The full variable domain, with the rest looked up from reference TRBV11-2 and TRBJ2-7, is EAGVAQSPRYKIIEKRQSVAFWCNPISGHATLYWYQQILGQGPKLLIQFQNNGVVDDSQLPKDRFSAERLKGVDSTLKIQPAKLEDSAVYLCASSLGSGFEQYFGPGTRLTVT.

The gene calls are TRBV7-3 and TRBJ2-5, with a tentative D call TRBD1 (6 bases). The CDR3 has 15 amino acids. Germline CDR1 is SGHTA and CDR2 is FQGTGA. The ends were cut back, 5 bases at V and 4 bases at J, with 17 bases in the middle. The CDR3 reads CASSQTTGLGETQYF. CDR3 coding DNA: TGTGCCAGCAGCCAGACTACAGGGTTGGGAGAGACCCAGTACTTC.

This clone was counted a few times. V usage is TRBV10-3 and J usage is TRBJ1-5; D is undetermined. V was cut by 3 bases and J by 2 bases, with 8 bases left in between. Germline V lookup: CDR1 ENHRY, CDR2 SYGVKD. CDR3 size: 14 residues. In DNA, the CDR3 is TGTGCCATCAGTGACTCGGGAGGCAATCAGCCCCAGCATTTT. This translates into CAISDSGGNQPQHF.

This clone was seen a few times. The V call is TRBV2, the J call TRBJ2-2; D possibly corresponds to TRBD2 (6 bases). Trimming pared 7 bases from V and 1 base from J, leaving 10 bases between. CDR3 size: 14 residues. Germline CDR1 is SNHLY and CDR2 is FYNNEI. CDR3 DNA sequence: TGTGCCAGCACCGGGACTCGGAACACCGGGGAGCTGTTTTTT. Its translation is CASTGTRNTGELFF. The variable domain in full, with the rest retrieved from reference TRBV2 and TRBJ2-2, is EPEVTQTPSHQVTQMGQEVILRCVPISNHLYFYWYRQILGQKVEFLVSFYNNEISEKSEIFDDQFSVERPDGSNFTLKIRSTKLEDSAMYFCASTGTRNTGELFFGEGSRLTVL.

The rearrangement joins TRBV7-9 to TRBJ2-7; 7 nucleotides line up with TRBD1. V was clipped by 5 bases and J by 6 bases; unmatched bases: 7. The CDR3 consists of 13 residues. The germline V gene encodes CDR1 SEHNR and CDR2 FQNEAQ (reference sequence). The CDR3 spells CASSKTTGREQYF. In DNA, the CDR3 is TGTGCCAGCAGCAAAACGACAGGGCGCGAGCAGTACTTC.

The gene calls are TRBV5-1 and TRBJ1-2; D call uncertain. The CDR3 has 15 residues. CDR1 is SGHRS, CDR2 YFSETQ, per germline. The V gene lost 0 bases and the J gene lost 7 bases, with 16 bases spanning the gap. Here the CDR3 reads CASSLEGGWECGYTF. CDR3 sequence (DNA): TGCGCCAGCAGCTTGGAGGGAGGTTGGGAGTGTGGCTACACCTTC.

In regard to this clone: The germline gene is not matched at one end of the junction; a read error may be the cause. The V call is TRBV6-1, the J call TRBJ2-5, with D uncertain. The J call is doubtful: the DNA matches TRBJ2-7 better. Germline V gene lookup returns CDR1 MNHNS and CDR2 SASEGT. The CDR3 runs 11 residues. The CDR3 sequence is CASSEGPEQYF. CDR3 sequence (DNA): TGTGCCAGCAGCGAAGGCCCCGAGCAGTACTTC.

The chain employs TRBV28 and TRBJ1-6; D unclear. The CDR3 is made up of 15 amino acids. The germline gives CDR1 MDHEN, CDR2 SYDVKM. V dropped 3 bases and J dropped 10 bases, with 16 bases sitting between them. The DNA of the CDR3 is TGTGCCAGCAGTTTGCCGGGTTCGGGTCTCTCACCCCTCCACTTT. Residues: CASSLPGSGLSPLHF. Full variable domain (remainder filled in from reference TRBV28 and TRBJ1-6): DVKVTQSSRYLVKRTGEKVFLECVQDMDHENMFWYRQDPGLGLRLIYFSYDVKMKEKGDIPEGYSVSREKKERFSLILESASTNQTSMYLCASSLPGSGLSPLHFGNGTRLTVT.

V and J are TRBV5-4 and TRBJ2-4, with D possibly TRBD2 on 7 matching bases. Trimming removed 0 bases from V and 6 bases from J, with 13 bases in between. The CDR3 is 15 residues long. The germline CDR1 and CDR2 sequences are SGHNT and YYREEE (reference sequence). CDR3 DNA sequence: TGTGCCAGCAGCTTGGTAGGGGGAGGGGCAAACATTCAGTACTTC. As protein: CASSLVGGGANIQYF. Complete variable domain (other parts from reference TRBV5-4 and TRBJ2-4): ETGVTQSPTHLIKTRGQQVTLRCSSQSGHNTVSWYQQALGQGPQFIFQYYREEENGRGNFPPRFSGLQFPNYSSELNVNALELDDSALYLCASSLVGGGANIQYFGAGTRLSVL.

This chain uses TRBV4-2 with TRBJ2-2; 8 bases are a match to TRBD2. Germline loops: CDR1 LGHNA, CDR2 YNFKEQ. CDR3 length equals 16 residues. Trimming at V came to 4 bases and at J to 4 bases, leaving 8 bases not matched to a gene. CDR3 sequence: CASSPGGTRGTGELFF. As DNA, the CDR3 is TGTGCCAGCAGCCCGGGTGGGACTAGGGGCACCGGGGAGCTGTTTTTT.

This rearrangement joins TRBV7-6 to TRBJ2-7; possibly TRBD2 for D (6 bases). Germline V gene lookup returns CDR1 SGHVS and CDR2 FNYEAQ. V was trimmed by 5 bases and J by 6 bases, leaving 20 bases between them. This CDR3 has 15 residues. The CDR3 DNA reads TGTGCCAGCAGCCTTCCACCTGGGGGGAACGGCGAGCAGTACTTC. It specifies CASSLPPGGNGEQYF.

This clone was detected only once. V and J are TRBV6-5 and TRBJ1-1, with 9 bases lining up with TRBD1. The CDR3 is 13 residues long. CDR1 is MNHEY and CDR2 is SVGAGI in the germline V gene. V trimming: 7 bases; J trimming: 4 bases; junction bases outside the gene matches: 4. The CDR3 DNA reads TGTGCCAGCACACGACAGGGGGGCACTGAAGCTTTCTTT. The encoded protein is CASTRQGGTEAFF.

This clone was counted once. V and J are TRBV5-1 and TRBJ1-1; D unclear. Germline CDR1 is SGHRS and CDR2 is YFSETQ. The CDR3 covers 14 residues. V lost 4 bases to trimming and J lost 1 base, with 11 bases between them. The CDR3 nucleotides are TGCGCCAGCAGCCGTGTACTTGGGAACACTGAAGCTTTCTTT. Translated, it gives CASSRVLGNTEAFF.